The T cell receptor beta chain under discussion was sequenced for a study of immune cell composition in non-small cell lung cancer. Using immunoSEQ multiplex PCR, the repertoire was profiled, and TCRdb retains in-frame clones only, with some absent. The sample shows thousands of clones, 67% of them seen only once. Normal lung was taken at the farthest possible site, at least 3 cm from tumour. The CDR3 length is 16 residues. Per the germline V gene, CDR1 is SGHRS and CDR2 is YFSETQ. V dropped 2 bases and J dropped 1 base, with 15 bases sitting between them. Sequencing was done on a sample of non-adjacent lung tissue. This rearrangement joins TRBV5-1 to TRBJ2-5; possible D gene TRBD1, 5 bases. This receptor was taken from a human donor with non-small cell lung cancer. The CDR3 DNA reads as TGCGCCAGCAGCTTAAAACCAGGGTTAGCCCAAGAGACCCAGTACTTC. As protein: CASSLKPGLAQETQYF.